This T cell receptor (beta chain) appears in the sequencing data of a study of blood T cell repertoires in COVID-19. As for the study in general: The origin of the acute and convalescent COVID-19 samples was the United States, Italy and Spain.

Clones were sequenced by immunoSEQ multiplex PCR, and TCRdb holds only the in-frame ones, with some missing. The data hold 130,000 to 150,000 clones, with 75% to 85% observed a single time. The clonotype comes from a human donor with acute or convalescent COVID-19. The donor label of this sample is uncertain. The sequencing sample was made of peripheral blood.

The CDR3 loop is CAISERGNSNYGYTF. The DNA for the CDR3 is TGTGCCATCAGTGAGAGAGGGAATTCTAACTATGGCTACACCTTC. The chain links TRBV10-3 to TRBJ1-2; D gene unclear. CDR1 is ENHRY, CDR2 SYGVKD, per germline. The CDR3 has 15 amino acids. V gave up 2 bases and J gave up 0 bases, with 10 bases separating them.